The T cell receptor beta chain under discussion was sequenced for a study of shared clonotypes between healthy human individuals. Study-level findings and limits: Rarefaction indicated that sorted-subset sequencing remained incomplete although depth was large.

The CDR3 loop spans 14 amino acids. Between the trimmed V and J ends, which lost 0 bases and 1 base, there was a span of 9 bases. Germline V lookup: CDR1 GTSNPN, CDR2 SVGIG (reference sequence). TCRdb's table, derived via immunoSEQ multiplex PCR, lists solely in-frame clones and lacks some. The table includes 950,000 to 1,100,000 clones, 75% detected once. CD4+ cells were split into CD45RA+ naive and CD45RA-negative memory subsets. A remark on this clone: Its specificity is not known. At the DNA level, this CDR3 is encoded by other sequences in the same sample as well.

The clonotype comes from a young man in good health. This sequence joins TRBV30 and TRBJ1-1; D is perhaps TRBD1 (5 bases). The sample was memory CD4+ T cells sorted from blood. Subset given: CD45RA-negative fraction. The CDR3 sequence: CAWSVGQGNTEAFF. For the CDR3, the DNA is TGTGCCTGGAGTGTTGGGCAGGGGAACACTGAAGCTTTCTTT.